Presented here are 27 T cell receptor beta chains from one specimen sequenced in a study of breast tumors, draining lymph nodes, adjacent tissues. TCRdb reprocessed the multiplex PCR reads with MiXCR, giving one entry per CDR3 protein. Of some 140,000 distinct CDR3 sequences in the sample, 21% are singletons; the top ten hold about 2.2%. Axillary draining lymph nodes of breast cancer patients supplied the node samples. The sample was axillary lymph node tissue. These receptors were obtained from a female donor with breast cancer. Some clones in this sample may be carry-over from other donors' samples.

In its sample, this clonotype was seen a few times. The genes are TRBV3-1 and TRBJ2-1; D not certain. Germline V gene data show CDR1 as LGHDT and CDR2 as YNNKEL (reference sequence). There are 15 residues in the CDR3. Trimming took off 0 bases at V and 0 bases at J, with 6 bases between the two ends. The CDR3: CASSQDGSSYNEQFF. The CDR3 DNA sequence: TGTGCCAGCAGCCAAGACGGTAGCTCCTACAATGAGCAGTTCTTC.

This clonotype was detected many times. The chain combines TRBV5-1 with TRBJ2-2; unclear D gene. The germline V gene has CDR1 SGHRS and CDR2 YFSETQ. V was shortened by 4 bases and J by 6 bases, with 10 bases between the two germline ends. This CDR3 contains 13 residues. The CDR3 reads CASSVGSAGELFF. The CDR3 nucleotides are TGCGCCAGCAGCGTAGGCAGTGCCGGGGAGCTGTTTTTT.

This clonotype has at least ten counts. This chain links TRBV5-4 with TRBJ1-2; TRBD1 is a possible D gene (6 bases). CDR1 SGHNT and CDR2 YYREEE come from the germline V gene (reference sequence). Deletions cut 4 bases from V and 3 bases from J, with 19 bases between. CDR3 length: 16 amino acids. For the CDR3, the DNA is TGTGCCAGCAGCCCCGCCGGAATGCGGACAGACTATGGCTACACCTTC. Encoded protein: CASSPAGMRTDYGYTF.

This clonotype was picked up many times. The rearrangement joins TRBV10-3 to TRBJ2-5; D is ambiguous. V dropped 7 bases and J dropped 3 bases, with 12 bases sitting between them. Germline values: CDR1 ENHRY, CDR2 SYGVKD. The CDR3 length is 13 residues. DNA for the CDR3: TGTGCCATCAATTCCGAAGAAAAAGAGACCCAGTACTTC. Residues: CAINSEEKETQYF.

Remarks on this clonotype: A much larger clone differs from this one at a single base, so this may be a read error. The chain's CDR3 is CATLRDRGREQYF. The CDR3 region has the DNA TGTGCCACCCTCCGGGACAGGGGGCGCGAGCAGTACTTC. This sequence joins TRBV2 and TRBJ2-7; 12 nucleotides align to TRBD1. Trimming removed 10 bases from V and 6 bases from J; junction bases left unmatched: 7. The CDR3 sequence is 13 residues long. Germline V gene sequence: CDR1 SNHLY, CDR2 FYNNEI. Using reference TRBV2 and TRBJ2-7 for the parts outside the CDR3, the full variable domain is EPEVTQTPSHQVTQMGQEVILRCVPISNHLYFYWYRQILGQKVEFLVSFYNNEISEKSEIFDDQFSVERPDGSNFTLKIRSTKLEDSAMYFCATLRDRGREQYFGPGTRLTVT.

This clonotype was counted a few times. This chain joins TRBV28 and TRBJ2-1; D uncertain. This CDR3 contains 16 residues. Germline assignment: CDR1 MDHEN and CDR2 SYDVKM. Trimming cost V 5 bases and J 0 bases, with 14 bases left between them. The CDR3 here is CASSPLERSSYNEQFF. The CDR3 DNA reads as TGTGCCAGCAGTCCCCTCGAGAGGAGCTCCTACAATGAGCAGTTCTTC.

Details on this clonotype: A much bigger clone sits one base away, suggesting this may be a read error. The chain uses TRBV30 and TRBJ1-2; the D is unclear. Germline V lookup: CDR1 GTSNPN, CDR2 SVGIG (reference sequence). V dropped 1 base and J dropped 4 bases, with 19 bases sitting between them. The CDR3 consists of 16 residues. CDR3 amino acids: CAWSGTGGRSSYGYTF. For the CDR3, the DNA is TGTGCCTGGAGTGGCACGGGAGGGAGGAGCAGCTATGGCTACACCTTC. The full variable domain, its missing parts supplied by reference TRBV30 and TRBJ1-2, is SQTIHQWPATLVQPVGSPLSLECTVEGTSNPNLYWYRQAAGRGLQLLFYSVGIGQISSEVPQNLSASRPQDRQFILSSKKLLLSDSGFYLCAWSGTGGRSSYGYTFGSGTRLTVV.

This clonotype was detected ten times or more. V is TRBV6-6 and J is TRBJ1-6; 9 bases line up with TRBD1. Germline V gene lookup returns CDR1 MNHNY and CDR2 SVGAGI (reference sequence). V dropped 6 bases and J dropped 9; count of bases not matched to a gene: 15. The CDR3 totals 17 residues. CDR3 amino acids: CASRVTGGGQGRSPLHF. CDR3 sequence (DNA): TGTGCCAGCAGAGTTACGGGCGGGGGACAGGGACGTTCACCCCTCCACTTT.

This clonotype was recorded at least ten times. This chain joins TRBV4-2 and TRBJ1-2; D is undetermined. Trimming pared 0 bases from V and 6 bases from J, leaving 14 bases between. The germline gives CDR1 LGHNA, CDR2 YNFKEQ. The CDR3 spans 15 residues. The CDR3 protein is CASSQDAGGGDGYTF. The CDR3 DNA follows: TGTGCCAGCAGCCAAGACGCAGGTGGTGGTGATGGCTACACCTTC.

This clonotype occurred many times. The gene calls are TRBV28 and TRBJ1-2; the D is unclear. This CDR3 spans 14 amino acids. Looked up from germline, CDR1 is MDHEN and CDR2 is SYDVKM. Between the trimmed V and J ends, which lost 2 bases and 5 bases, there was a span of 12 bases. Written as DNA, the CDR3 is TGTGCCAGCAGTTTACTTCGCACAGTGTATGGCTACACCTTC. This gives the protein CASSLLRTVYGYTF.

Regarding this clonotype: A read error may be the cause here, since a much bigger clone is one base away. The chain has TRBV7-6 and TRBJ2-1; TRBD2 aligns across 9 bases. Germline V lookup: CDR1 SGHVS, CDR2 FNYEAQ. The ends lost 2 bases at V and 10 bases at J; junction bases unmatched: 12. The CDR3 covers 16 residues. Written as DNA, the CDR3 is TGTGCCAGCAGCTTAAGCCCCCGGCGGGAGGGTGGAGAGCAGTTCTTC. This encodes CASSLSPRREGGEQFF.

The chain combines TRBV27 with TRBJ2-5, with D perhaps being TRBD1 or TRBD2 (5 bases each). Germline V CDR1 and CDR2: MNHEY, SMNVEV (reference sequence). V was trimmed by 6 bases and J by 4 bases, leaving 21 bases between them. This CDR3 spans 16 amino acids. DNA of the CDR3: TGTGCCAGCAGCCCACTGGGACGGACCATTGGAGAGACCCAGTACTTC. It encodes CASSPLGRTIGETQYF.

This clonotype appeared a few times. This chain connects TRBV14 to TRBJ1-2; D gene ambiguous. The CDR3 spans 13 residues. The V gene's germline CDR1 is SGHDN and CDR2 FVKESK. V gave up 1 base and J gave up 7 bases, with 10 bases separating them. CDR3 in amino acids: CASSQVRRVGYTF. The CDR3 DNA reads as TGTGCCAGCAGCCAAGTTAGAAGGGTTGGCTACACCTTC.

Comment on this clonotype: A single base separates this from a much larger clone, so it may be a read error. The chain uses TRBV7-9 and TRBJ2-2, with D possibly being TRBD1 (6 bases). Germline lookup yields CDR1 SEHNR and CDR2 FQNEAQ (reference sequence). The CDR3 is made up of 15 amino acids. The chain's CDR3 is CASSPSTGSTGVLFF. Written as DNA, the CDR3 is TGTGCCAGCAGCCCATCTACAGGGTCCACCGGGGTGCTGTTTTTT.

This clonotype has more than one count but fewer than ten. CDR3 protein: CASSFGGAVNSPLHF. CDR3 in DNA: TGTGCCAGCAGTTTCGGGGGGGCGGTTAATTCACCCCTCCACTTT. The chain uses TRBV27 and TRBJ1-6, with D possibly matching TRBD1 (6 bases). CDR3 length: 15 amino acids. Trimming pared 3 bases from V and 6 bases from J, leaving 12 bases between. From germline, CDR1 is MNHEY and CDR2 SMNVEV (reference sequence).

The sample holds many counts of this clonotype. This chain uses TRBV7-2 with TRBJ1-4; D is perhaps TRBD1 (5 bases). The ends were cut back, 2 bases at V and 0 bases at J, with 7 bases in the middle. Germline CDR1 is SGHTA and CDR2 is FQGNSA. The CDR3 runs 15 residues. The DNA of the CDR3 is TGTGCCAGCAGCTTATCGGGGGCAACTAATGAAAAACTGTTTTTT. Amino acids: CASSLSGATNEKLFF. Drawing the rest from reference TRBV7-2 and TRBJ1-4, the complete variable domain is GAGVSQSPSNKVTEKGKDVELRCDPISGHTALYWYRQSLGQGLEFLIYFQGNSAPDKSGLPSDRFSAERTGGSVSTLTIQRTQQEDSAVYLCASSLSGATNEKLFFGSGTQLSVL.

The rearrangement links TRBV9 to TRBJ2-6; no reliable D call. The germline gives CDR1 SGDLS, CDR2 YYNGEE. The CDR3 is made up of 14 amino acids. The V gene lost 3 bases and the J gene lost 0 bases, with 4 bases spanning the gap. The CDR3 here is CASSAGSGANVLTF. CDR3 nucleotide sequence: TGTGCCAGCAGCGCAGGCTCTGGGGCCAACGTCCTGACTTTC.

About this clonotype itself: This could be a read error, since a much larger clone is one nucleotide away. The chain recombines TRBV27 with TRBJ2-7; D not certain. The CDR3 totals 13 residues. Germline CDR1 MNHEY, CDR2 SMNVEV (reference sequence). CDR3 residues: CASRTTNSYKQYF. DNA for the CDR3: TGTGCCAGCAGGACAACAAATAGCTACAAGCAGTACTTC.

In the case of this clonotype: A much larger clone differs from this one at a single base, so this may be a read error. V usage is TRBV29-1 and J usage is TRBJ2-3; the match to TRBD2 covers 12 bases. This CDR3 has 18 amino acids. Germline CDR1 SQVTM, CDR2 ANQGSEA. The CDR3 protein is CGEYDRAPRTSGADTQYF. The CDR3 coding sequence is TGCGGCGAGTATGACAGGGCCCCACGGACTAGCGGGGCAGATACGCAGTATTTT.

Many counts were recorded for this clonotype. CDR3 in DNA: TGTGCCAGCAGTCCCGGACGGCTCTCTTCCTACGAGCAGTACTTC. This sequence encodes CASSPGRLSSYEQYF. This rearrangement joins TRBV6-5 to TRBJ2-7, with D unclear. This CDR3 spans 15 amino acids. V was pared by 5 bases and J by 1 base, with 15 bases between. CDR1 is MNHEY, CDR2 SVGAGI, per germline.

This clonotype showed up just a few times. This may be a read error, as it is one base from a much larger clone. CDR3: CASSHDRVREQYF. The CDR3 DNA follows: TGTGCCAGCAGCCACGACAGGGTCCGCGAGCAGTACTTC. The chain recombines TRBV11-2 with TRBJ2-7; 7 nucleotides match TRBD1. The germline CDR1 and CDR2 sequences are SGHAT and FQNNGV. The CDR3 loop spans 13 amino acids. V gave up 5 bases and J gave up 6 bases; unmatched junction bases: 7.

This clonotype was found once. A much more abundant neighbour one base away suggests this may be a read error. V is TRBV10-3 and J is TRBJ2-7; 8 bases line up with TRBD2. The CDR3 consists of 13 residues. CDR1 and CDR2 from the germline V gene are ENHRY and SYGVKD. The J segment lost 7 bases and the V segment lost 5 bases, leaving 7 bases of the junction unmatched. The CDR3 region is CAISRGGGWEQYF. CDR3 bases: TGTGCCATCAGTCGGGGCGGGGGGTGGGAGCAGTACTTC.

This clonotype was counted many times. The chain links TRBV20-1 to TRBJ2-5; 7 bases are shared with TRBD2. V was clipped by 0 bases and J by 6 bases; unmatched bases: 10. Germline V lookup: CDR1 DFQATT, CDR2 SNEGSKA (reference sequence). The CDR3 consists of 15 residues. CDR3 residues: CSARDRGRARQTQYF. CDR3 DNA sequence: TGCAGTGCTAGAGATCGTGGGAGGGCCAGGCAGACCCAGTACTTC.

This clonotype was counted at least ten times. The chain recombines TRBV7-2 with TRBJ2-7, with TRBD1 matching over 10 bases. Germline assignment: CDR1 SGHTA and CDR2 FQGNSA. V was pared by 7 bases and J by 2 bases, with 5 bases of the junction left unmatched. The CDR3 is 14 residues long. The CDR3 loop reads CASTWTGGTYEQYF. The CDR3 DNA reads TGTGCCAGCACCTGGACAGGGGGAACCTACGAGCAGTACTTC. Drawing the rest from reference TRBV7-2 and TRBJ2-7, the complete variable domain is GAGVSQSPSNKVTEKGKDVELRCDPISGHTALYWYRQSLGQGLEFLIYFQGNSAPDKSGLPSDRFSAERTGGSVSTLTIQRTQQEDSAVYLCASTWTGGTYEQYFGPGTRLTVT.

This clonotype was seen many times. The chain uses TRBV29-1 and TRBJ2-5; D tentatively reads TRBD1 or TRBD2 (5 bases each). This CDR3 contains 14 residues. The germline CDR1 and CDR2 sequences are SQVTM and ANQGSEA. Trimming left V 7 bases short and J 0 bases short, with 15 bases between. CDR3 protein: CSAPSWGNQETQYF. In nucleotides, the CDR3 is TGCAGCGCCCCCAGTTGGGGGAACCAAGAGACCCAGTACTTC.

This clonotype came up a few times. The V call is TRBV11-3, the J call TRBJ1-2; D unresolved. Trimming took 10 bases from V and 2 from J, leaving 11 bases between them. Germline V gene sequence: CDR1 SGHNT, CDR2 YENEEA. The CDR3 extends over 12 amino acids. In DNA, the CDR3 is TGTGCCATTATAAAGGGAAACTATGGCTACACCTTC. Residues: CAIIKGNYGYTF.

In its sample, this clonotype was seen many times. This CDR3 is CASSPGTARNEKLFF. The CDR3 region has the DNA TGTGCCAGCAGTCCCGGGACAGCTAGGAATGAAAAACTGTTTTTT. V and J are TRBV6-5 and TRBJ1-4, with 7 bases matching TRBD1. CDR1 is MNHEY and CDR2 is SVGAGI in the germline V gene. V lost 5 bases, J lost 5 bases, and 8 bases stayed unmatched. The CDR3 has 15 residues.